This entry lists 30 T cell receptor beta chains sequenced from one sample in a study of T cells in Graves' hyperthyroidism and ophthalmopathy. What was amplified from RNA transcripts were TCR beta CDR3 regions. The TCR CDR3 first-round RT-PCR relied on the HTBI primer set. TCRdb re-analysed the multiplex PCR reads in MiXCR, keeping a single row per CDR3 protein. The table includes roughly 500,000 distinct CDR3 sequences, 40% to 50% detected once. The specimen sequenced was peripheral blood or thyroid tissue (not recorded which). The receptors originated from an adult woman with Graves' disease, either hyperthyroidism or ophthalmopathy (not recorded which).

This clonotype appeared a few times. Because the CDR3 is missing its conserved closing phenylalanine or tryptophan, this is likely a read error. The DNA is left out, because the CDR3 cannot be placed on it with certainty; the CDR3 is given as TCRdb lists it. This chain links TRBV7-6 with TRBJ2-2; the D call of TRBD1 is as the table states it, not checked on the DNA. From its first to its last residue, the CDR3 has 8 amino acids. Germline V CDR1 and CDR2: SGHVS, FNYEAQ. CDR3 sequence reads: CASSPGQG.

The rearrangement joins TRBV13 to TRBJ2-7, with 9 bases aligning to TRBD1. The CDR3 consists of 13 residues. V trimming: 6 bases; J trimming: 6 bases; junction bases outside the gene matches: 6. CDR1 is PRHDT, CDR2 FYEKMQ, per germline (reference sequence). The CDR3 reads CASRQLTGGEQYF. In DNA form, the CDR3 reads TGTGCCAGCAGGCAACTGACAGGGGGCGAGCAGTACTTC.

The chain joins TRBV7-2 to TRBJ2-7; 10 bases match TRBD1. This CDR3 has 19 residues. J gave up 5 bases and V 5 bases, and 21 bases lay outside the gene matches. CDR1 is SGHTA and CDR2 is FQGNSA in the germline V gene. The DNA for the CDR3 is TGTGCCAGCAGCGCGAAGACCGGGACAGGGGCCGTACGGAGGGACGAGCAGTACTTC. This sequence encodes CASSAKTGTGAVRRDEQYF.

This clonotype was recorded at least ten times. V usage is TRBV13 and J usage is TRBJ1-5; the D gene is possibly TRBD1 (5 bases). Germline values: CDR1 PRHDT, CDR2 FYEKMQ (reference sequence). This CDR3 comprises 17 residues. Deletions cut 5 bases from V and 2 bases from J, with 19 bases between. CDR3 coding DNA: TGTGCCAGCAGCCTGGGACCTCCCCGCAGAGGCAATCAGCCCCAGCATTTT. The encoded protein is CASSLGPPRRGNQPQHF.

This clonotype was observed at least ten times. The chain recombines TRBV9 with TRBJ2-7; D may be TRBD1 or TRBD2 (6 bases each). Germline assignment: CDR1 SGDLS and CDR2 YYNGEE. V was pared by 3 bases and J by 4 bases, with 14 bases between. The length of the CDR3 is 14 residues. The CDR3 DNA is TGTGCCAGCAGCGAAACGGACAGCGGGTACGAGCAGTACTTC. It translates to CASSETDSGYEQYF.

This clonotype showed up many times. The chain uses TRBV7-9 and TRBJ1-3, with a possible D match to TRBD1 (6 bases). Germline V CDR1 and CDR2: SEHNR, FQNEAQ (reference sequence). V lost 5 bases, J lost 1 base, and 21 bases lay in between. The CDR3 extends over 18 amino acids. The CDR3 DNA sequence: TGTGCCAGCAGCCGCCTCAACAGGGTGTCCGATTCTGGAAACACCATATATTTT. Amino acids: CASSRLNRVSDSGNTIYF.

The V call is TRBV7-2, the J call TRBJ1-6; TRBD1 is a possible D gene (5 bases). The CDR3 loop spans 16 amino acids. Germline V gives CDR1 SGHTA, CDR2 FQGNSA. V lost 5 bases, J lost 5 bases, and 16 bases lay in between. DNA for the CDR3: TGTGCCAGCAGCCGATGGCCGCAGGGTGATAATTCACCCCTCCACTTT. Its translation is CASSRWPQGDNSPLHF.

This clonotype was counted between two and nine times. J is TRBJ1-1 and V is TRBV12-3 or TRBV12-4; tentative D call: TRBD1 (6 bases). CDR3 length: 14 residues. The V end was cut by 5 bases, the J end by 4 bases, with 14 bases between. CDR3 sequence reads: CASSAGQQVTEAFF. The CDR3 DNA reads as TGTGCCAGCAGTGCAGGACAGCAAGTCACTGAAGCTTTCTTT.

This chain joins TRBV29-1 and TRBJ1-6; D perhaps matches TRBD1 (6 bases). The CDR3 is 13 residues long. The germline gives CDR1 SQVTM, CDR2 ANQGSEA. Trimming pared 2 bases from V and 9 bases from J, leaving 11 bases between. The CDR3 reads CSVETGLGSPLHF. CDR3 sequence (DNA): TGCAGCGTTGAAACAGGGCTAGGTTCACCCCTCCACTTT.

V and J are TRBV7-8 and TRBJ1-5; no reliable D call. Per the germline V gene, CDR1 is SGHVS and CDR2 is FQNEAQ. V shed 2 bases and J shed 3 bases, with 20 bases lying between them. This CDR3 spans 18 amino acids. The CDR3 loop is CASSLSGSGLVNNQPQHF. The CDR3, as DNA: TGTGCCAGCAGCTTAAGTGGTAGTGGACTAGTTAACAATCAGCCCCAGCATTTT.

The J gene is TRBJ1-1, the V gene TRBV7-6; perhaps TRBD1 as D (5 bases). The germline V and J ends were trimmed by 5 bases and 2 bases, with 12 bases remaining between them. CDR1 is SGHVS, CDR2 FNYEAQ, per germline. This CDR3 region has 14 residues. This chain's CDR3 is CASSTPRDNTEAFF. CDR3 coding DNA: TGTGCCAGCAGCACCCCCCGGGACAACACTGAAGCTTTCTTT.

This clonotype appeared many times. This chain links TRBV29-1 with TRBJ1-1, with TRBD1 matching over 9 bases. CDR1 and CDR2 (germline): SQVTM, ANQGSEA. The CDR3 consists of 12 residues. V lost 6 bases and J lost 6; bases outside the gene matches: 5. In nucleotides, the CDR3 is TGCAGCGTGGGACAGGGAGGGCCTGAAGCTTTCTTT. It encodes CSVGQGGPEAFF.

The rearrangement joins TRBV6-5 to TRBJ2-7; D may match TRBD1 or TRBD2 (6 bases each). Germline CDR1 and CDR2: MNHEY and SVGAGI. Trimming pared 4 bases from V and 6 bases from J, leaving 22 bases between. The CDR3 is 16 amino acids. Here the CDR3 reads CASSSLTGGDTSEQYF. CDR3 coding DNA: TGTGCCAGCAGTTCGCTGACCGGAGGGGACACTAGCGAGCAGTACTTC.

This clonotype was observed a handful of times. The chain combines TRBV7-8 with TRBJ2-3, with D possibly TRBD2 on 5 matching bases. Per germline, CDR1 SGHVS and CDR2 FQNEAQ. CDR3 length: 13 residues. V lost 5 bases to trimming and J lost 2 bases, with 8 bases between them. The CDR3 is CASSHGNTDTQYF. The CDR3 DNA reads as TGTGCCAGCAGCCACGGGAACACAGATACGCAGTATTTT.

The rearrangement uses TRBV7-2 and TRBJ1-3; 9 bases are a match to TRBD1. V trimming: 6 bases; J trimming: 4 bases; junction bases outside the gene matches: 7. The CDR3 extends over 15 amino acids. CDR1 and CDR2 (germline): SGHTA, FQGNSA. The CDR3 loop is CASSFTGGEGNTIYF. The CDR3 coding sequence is TGTGCCAGCAGTTTCACAGGGGGCGAGGGAAACACCATATATTTT.

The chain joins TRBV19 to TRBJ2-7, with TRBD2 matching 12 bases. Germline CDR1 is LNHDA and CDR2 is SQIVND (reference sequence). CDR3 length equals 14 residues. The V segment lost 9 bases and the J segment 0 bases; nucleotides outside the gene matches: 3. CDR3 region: CASRTSGDSYEQYF. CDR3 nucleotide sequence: TGTGCCAGCCGGACTAGCGGGGACTCCTACGAGCAGTACTTC.

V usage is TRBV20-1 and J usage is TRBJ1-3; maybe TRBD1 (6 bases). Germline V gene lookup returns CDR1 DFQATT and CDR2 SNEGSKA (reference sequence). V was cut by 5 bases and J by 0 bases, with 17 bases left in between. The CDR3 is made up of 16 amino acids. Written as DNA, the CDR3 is TGCAGTGCTGATAGCCGGACAGCTTTCTCTGGAAACACCATATATTTT. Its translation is CSADSRTAFSGNTIYF.

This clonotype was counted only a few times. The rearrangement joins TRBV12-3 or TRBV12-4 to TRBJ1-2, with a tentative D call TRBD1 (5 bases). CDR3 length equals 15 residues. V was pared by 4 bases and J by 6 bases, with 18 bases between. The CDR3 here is CASSSGHPPEDGYTF. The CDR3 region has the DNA TGTGCCAGCAGTTCCGGACATCCCCCAGAAGATGGCTACACCTTC.

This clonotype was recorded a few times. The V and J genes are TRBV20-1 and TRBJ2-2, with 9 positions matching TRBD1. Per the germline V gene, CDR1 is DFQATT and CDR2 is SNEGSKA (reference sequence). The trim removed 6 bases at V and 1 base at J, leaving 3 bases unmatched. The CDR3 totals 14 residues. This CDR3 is CSARTGVNTGELFF. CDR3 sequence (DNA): TGCAGTGCCCGGACAGGGGTGAACACCGGGGAGCTGTTTTTT.

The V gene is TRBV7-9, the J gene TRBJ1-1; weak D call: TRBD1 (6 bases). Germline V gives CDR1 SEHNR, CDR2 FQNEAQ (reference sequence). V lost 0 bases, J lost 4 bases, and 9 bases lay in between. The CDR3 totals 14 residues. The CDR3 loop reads CASSLAGGFTEAFF. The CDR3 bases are TGTGCCAGCAGCTTAGCGGGGGGCTTCACTGAAGCTTTCTTT.

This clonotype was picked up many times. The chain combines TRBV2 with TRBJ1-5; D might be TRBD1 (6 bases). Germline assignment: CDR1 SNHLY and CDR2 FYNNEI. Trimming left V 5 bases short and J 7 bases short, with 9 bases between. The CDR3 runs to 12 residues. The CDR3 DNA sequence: TGTGCCAGCAGTTGGGGGGGCCAGCCCCAGCATTTT. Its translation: CASSWGGQPQHF.

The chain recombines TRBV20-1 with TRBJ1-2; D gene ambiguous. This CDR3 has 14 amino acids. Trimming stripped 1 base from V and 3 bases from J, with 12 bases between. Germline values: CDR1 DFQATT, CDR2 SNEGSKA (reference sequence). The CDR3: CSARVSVQDYGYTF. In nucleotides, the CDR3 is TGCAGTGCTAGAGTATCGGTCCAGGACTATGGCTACACCTTC.

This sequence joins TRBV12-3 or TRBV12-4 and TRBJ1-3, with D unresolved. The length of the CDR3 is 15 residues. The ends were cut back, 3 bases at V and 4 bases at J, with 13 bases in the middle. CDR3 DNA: TGTGCCAGCAGTTTTGGGGATTATTTCGGAAACACCATATATTTT. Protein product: CASSFGDYFGNTIYF.

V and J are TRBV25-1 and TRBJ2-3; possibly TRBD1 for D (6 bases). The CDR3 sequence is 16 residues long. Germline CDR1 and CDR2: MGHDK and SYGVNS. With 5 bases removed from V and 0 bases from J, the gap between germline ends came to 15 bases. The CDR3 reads CASSYGPGTSTDTQYF. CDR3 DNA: TGTGCCAGCAGTTACGGGCCAGGGACAAGCACAGATACGCAGTATTTT.

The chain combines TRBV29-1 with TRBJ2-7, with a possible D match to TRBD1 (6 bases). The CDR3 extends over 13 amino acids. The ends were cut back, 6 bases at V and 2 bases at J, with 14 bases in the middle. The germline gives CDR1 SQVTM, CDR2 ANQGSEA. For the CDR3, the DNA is TGCAGCGTCGTCGACACAGGGCCCTACGAGCAGTACTTC. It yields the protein CSVVDTGPYEQYF.

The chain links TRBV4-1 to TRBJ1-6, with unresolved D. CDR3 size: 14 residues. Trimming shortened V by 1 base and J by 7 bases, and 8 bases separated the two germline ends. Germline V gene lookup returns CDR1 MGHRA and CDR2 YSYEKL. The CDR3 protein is CASSQGVGNSPLHF. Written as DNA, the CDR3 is TGCGCCAGCAGCCAAGGGGTGGGGAATTCACCCCTCCACTTT.

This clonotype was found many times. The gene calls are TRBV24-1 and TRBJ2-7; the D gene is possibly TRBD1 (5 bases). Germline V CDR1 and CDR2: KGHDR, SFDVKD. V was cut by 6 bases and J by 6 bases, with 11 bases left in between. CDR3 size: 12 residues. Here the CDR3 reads CATSWGGREQYF. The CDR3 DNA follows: TGTGCCACCAGTTGGGGCGGTCGCGAGCAGTACTTC.

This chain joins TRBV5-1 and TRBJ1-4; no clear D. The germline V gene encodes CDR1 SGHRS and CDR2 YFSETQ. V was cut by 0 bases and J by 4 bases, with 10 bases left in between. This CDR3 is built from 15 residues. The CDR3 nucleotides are TGCGCCAGCAGCTTGGACGGGCGGCATAATGAAAAACTGTTTTTT. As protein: CASSLDGRHNEKLFF.

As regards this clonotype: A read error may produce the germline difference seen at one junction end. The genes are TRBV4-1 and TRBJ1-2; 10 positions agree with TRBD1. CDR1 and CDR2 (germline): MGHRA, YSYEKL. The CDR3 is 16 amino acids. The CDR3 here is CASSQGAGTGVYGYTF. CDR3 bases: TGTGCCAGCAGCCAAGGTGCTGGGACAGGGGTTTATGGCTACACCTTC.

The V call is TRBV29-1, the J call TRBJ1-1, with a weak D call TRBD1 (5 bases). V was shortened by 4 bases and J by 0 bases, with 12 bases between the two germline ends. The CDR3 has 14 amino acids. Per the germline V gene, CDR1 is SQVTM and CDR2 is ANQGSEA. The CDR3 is CSVGGGRMNTEAFF. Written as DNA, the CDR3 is TGCAGCGTTGGTGGGGGAAGGATGAACACTGAAGCTTTCTTT.